These T cell receptor beta chains were read from a single sample in a study of response to subunit inactivated influenza vaccine. In TCRdb, the RT-PCR reads were re-called with MiXCR into one record per CDR3 protein. The sample carries 530,000 or so distinct CDR3 sequences, about an eighth recorded once. The sample in question was PBMCs from blood, obtained on the day of vaccination. The receptors were sampled from a man aged 45-60 years who received an inactivated influenza vaccine. CDR3s include the opening cysteine and the closing phenylalanine or tryptophan. D genes are given only for firm matches. Some rows mark clone size as missing; the rest say once, few, many or name a class of expanded clone.

d_gene	j_gene	v_gene	abundance	CDR3aa	CDR3nt
.	TRBJ2-2	TRBV24-1	few	CATSDRDARGRELFF	TGTGCCACCAGTGATCGGGACGCCAGGGGCCGGGAGCTGTTTTTT
.	TRBJ2-4	TRBV19	few	CASSTLNGAKNIQYF	TGTGCCAGTAGTACATTGAATGGGGCCAAAAACATTCAGTACTTC
TRBD2	TRBJ2-3	TRBV11-2	few	CASSFGLAGPHTQYF	TGTGCCAGCAGCTTCGGACTAGCGGGACCTCATACGCAGTATTTT
.	TRBJ2-1	TRBV10-3	few	CAISVLSGVEQFF	TGTGCCATCAGTGTCTTATCTGGGGTTGAGCAGTTCTTC
.	TRBJ2-1	TRBV19	.	CASSIGGPQFF	TGTGCCAGTAGTATTGGCGGGCCGCAGTTCTTC
.	TRBJ1-4	TRBV7-2	.	CASSPRQQNEKLFF	TGTGCCAGCAGCCCCCGGCAACAGAATGAAAAACTGTTTTTT
TRBD2	TRBJ2-5	TRBV20-1	few	CSATGTSGQETQYF	TGCAGTGCGACCGGGACTAGCGGACAAGAGACCCAGTACTTC
.	TRBJ2-5	TRBV12-3/TRBV12-4	many	CASGYGGRETQYF	TGTGCCAGCGGATATGGGGGGCGAGAGACCCAGTACTTC
.	TRBJ2-6	TRBV29-1	.	CSGSTGANVLTF	TGCAGCGGCTCGACCGGGGCCAACGTCCTGACTTTC
.	TRBJ2-7	TRBV2	few	CASSEGSEQYF	TGTGCCAGCAGTGAGGGGAGCGAGCAGTACTTC
.	TRBJ1-1	TRBV30	few	CAWSVGATEAFF	TGTGCCTGGAGTGTGGGGGCCACTGAAGCTTTCTTT
TRBD1	TRBJ2-5	TRBV20-1	few	CSADRGSETQYF	TGCAGTGCAGACAGGGGCTCAGAGACCCAGTACTTC
TRBD2	TRBJ2-5	TRBV28	few	CASSPLGIPGGILGETQYF	TGTGCCAGCAGCCCTCTGGGAATACCGGGAGGGATCTTGGGGGAGACCCAGTACTTC
.	TRBJ2-3	TRBV4-1	many	CASSQVTPTDTQYF	TGCGCCAGCAGCCAAGTCACACCCACAGATACGCAGTATTTT
TRBD1	TRBJ2-7	TRBV27	few	CASSLGTGPLYEQYF	TGTGCCAGCAGTTTAGGGACAGGGCCTCTCTACGAGCAGTACTTC
TRBD2	TRBJ2-2	TRBV4-2	many	CASSAGLASTGELFF	TGTGCCAGCAGCGCGGGACTAGCGAGCACCGGGGAGCTGTTTTTT
.	TRBJ1-6	TRBV6-5	few	CASSYSSGRGVSPLHF	TGTGCCAGCAGTTACTCGAGTGGCAGGGGCGTTTCACCCCTCCACTTT
TRBD2	TRBJ2-1	TRBV6-1	many	CASTGGASGVYNEQFF	TGTGCCAGCACTGGCGGGGCTAGCGGGGTGTACAATGAGCAGTTCTTC
TRBD2	TRBJ2-1	TRBV4-3	few	CASSLPPVGLAGGDEQFF	TGCGCCAGCAGCCTCCCTCCGGTAGGACTAGCGGGAGGCGATGAGCAGTTCTTC
.	TRBJ2-7	TRBV29-1	.	CSVVGGQTYEQYF	TGCAGCGTTGTGGGGGGCCAAACCTACGAGCAGTACTTC
TRBD2	TRBJ2-2	TRBV5-6	few	CASSATSGANTGELFF	TGTGCCAGCAGCGCCACTAGCGGGGCGAACACCGGGGAGCTGTTTTTT
TRBD1	TRBJ1-3	TRBV24-1	few	CATSDPGGPIYF	TGTGCCACCAGTGACCCAGGGGGCCCCATATATTTT
.	TRBJ1-2	TRBV28	few	CASSSNSGTNYGYTF	TGTGCCAGCAGTTCAAACAGCGGCACTAACTATGGCTACACCTTC
.	TRBJ1-1	TRBV5-1	many	CASSLEVGTEAFF	TGCGCCAGCAGCTTGGAGGTGGGCACTGAAGCTTTCTTT
.	TRBJ1-1	TRBV4-2	many	CASSPGITEAFF	TGTGCCAGCAGCCCGGGGATCACTGAAGCTTTCTTT
.	TRBJ2-5	TRBV3-1	few	CASSQGSLETQYF	TGTGCCAGCAGCCAAGGATCTTTGGAGACCCAGTACTTC
TRBD1	TRBJ2-6	TRBV4-3	many	CASSQARGTFEAGANVLTF	TGCGCCAGCAGCCAAGCCAGGGGGACCTTCGAAGCTGGGGCCAACGTCCTGACTTTC
.	TRBJ1-1	TRBV5-6	few	CASSLESWPAEAFF	TGTGCCAGCAGCTTGGAGTCGTGGCCAGCTGAAGCTTTCTTT
.	TRBJ1-4	TRBV2	few	CASILTGNEKLFF	TGTGCCAGCATATTAACAGGAAATGAAAAACTGTTTTTT
.	TRBJ1-6	TRBV12-3/TRBV12-4	many	CASRRDRSNSPLHF	TGTGCCAGCAGAAGAGACAGAAGTAATTCACCCCTCCACTTT
.	TRBJ2-5	TRBV5-1	few	CASSLGGDPETQYF	TGCGCCAGCAGCTTGGGGGGCGACCCAGAGACCCAGTACTTC
TRBD2	TRBJ2-1	TRBV5-1	few	CASRPSGTYNEQFF	TGCGCCAGCAGACCAAGCGGGACCTACAATGAGCAGTTCTTC
.	TRBJ2-7	TRBV6-5	.	CASSYGREGVGEQYF	TGTGCCAGCAGTTACGGACGTGAAGGGGTGGGCGAGCAGTACTTC
.	TRBJ2-5	TRBV27	.	CASSLRDPETQYF	TGTGCCAGCAGTTTGCGAGACCCAGAGACCCAGTACTTC
TRBD1	TRBJ1-2	TRBV12-3/TRBV12-4	.	CASSFNTGGYGYTF	TGTGCCAGCAGTTTTAATACAGGGGGCTATGGCTACACCTTC
TRBD1	TRBJ1-5	TRBV15	.	CATSRQGDHQPQHF	TGTGCCACCAGCAGACAGGGGGATCATCAGCCCCAGCATTTT
.	TRBJ1-1	TRBV6-1	once	CASKTGFTEAFF	TGTGCCAGCAAAACAGGGTTCACTGAAGCTTTCTTT
.	TRBJ2-3	TRBV9	.	CASCVGLAGDTQYF	TGTGCCAGCTGCGTAGGTCTAGCAGGAGATACGCAGTATTTT
.	TRBJ2-3	TRBV7-9	many	CASSLDGGDTQYF	TGTGCCAGCAGCTTAGATGGCGGTGATACGCAGTATTTT
TRBD1	TRBJ1-3	TRBV20-1	.	CSARKPGQGRLGNTIYF	TGCAGTGCTAGGAAGCCGGGACAGGGCCGCCTCGGAAACACCATATATTTT
TRBD1	TRBJ1-1	TRBV4-3	.	CASSQVDRGMNTEAFF	TGCGCCAGCAGCCAAGTCGACAGGGGAATGAACACTGAAGCTTTCTTT
TRBD2	TRBJ2-7	TRBV4-2	.	CASSQGTSGGLYEQYF	TGTGCCAGCAGCCAGGGAACTAGCGGGGGCTTATACGAGCAGTACTTC